The 20 T cell receptor beta chains reported below all come from one sample, sequenced in a study of blood T cell repertoires in COVID-19. Profiling relied on immunoSEQ multiplex PCR, and the TCRdb table lists in-frame clones only, not all of them. Of some 38,000 clones in the sample, almost 90% were seen once. Sequencing was done on a sample of peripheral blood. All receptors derive from a man between 60 and 70 years old with active or convalescent COVID-19.

The chain is built from TRBV24-1 and TRBJ1-1; 9 bases are shared with TRBD1. CDR3 length equals 13 residues. Trimming at V came to 7 bases and at J to 5 bases, leaving 4 bases not matched to a gene. CDR1 and CDR2 (germline): KGHDR, SFDVKD. The CDR3 nucleotides are TGTGCCACCAGGGGGACAGGGTGGACTGAAGCTTTCTTT. This codes for CATRGTGWTEAFF.

The rearrangement links TRBV24-1 to TRBJ1-2; TRBD1 matches 8 bases. V lost 3 bases and J lost 9; bases outside the gene matches: 14. The CDR3 consists of 16 residues. CDR1 KGHDR and CDR2 SFDVKD come from the germline V gene. CDR3 region: CATSDPRQGTWSSYTF. The CDR3, as DNA: TGTGCCACCAGTGATCCCCGACAGGGGACGTGGAGTAGCTACACCTTC.

This clone was counted between two and nine times. This chain uses TRBV6-6 with TRBJ1-5; D gene unclear. Germline V gives CDR1 MNHNY, CDR2 SVGAGI (reference sequence). Trimming pared 5 bases from V and 2 bases from J, leaving 19 bases between. CDR3 size: 17 residues. The CDR3 reads CASSRPQVGGGNQPQHF. Written as DNA, the CDR3 is TGTGCCAGCAGTCGCCCCCAGGTGGGAGGTGGCAATCAGCCCCAGCATTTT.

On this clone: The germline gene is not matched at one end of the junction; a read error may be the cause. This rearrangement joins TRBV19 to TRBJ2-1, with 8 bases aligning to TRBD2. The CDR3 covers 15 residues. Per germline, CDR1 LNHDA and CDR2 SQIVND (reference sequence). CDR3 nucleotide sequence: TGTGCCACCAAATCGGGGGGGATGGGGTACAGTGAGCAGTTCTTC. Its protein product is CATKSGGMGYSEQFF.

The V and J genes are TRBV30 and TRBJ2-1; tentative D call: TRBD1 (5 bases). V was clipped by 5 bases and J by 5 bases, with 16 bases between them. Germline V gene sequence: CDR1 GTSNPN, CDR2 SVGIG (reference sequence). This CDR3 has 14 residues. This CDR3 is CAWGADYQNNEQFF. The CDR3 DNA reads as TGTGCCTGGGGGGCTGATTACCAGAACAATGAGCAGTTCTTC.

This clone was picked up one time. The V gene is TRBV3-1 (or the pseudogene TRBV3-2), the J gene TRBJ2-7, with D uncertain. Germline V CDR1 and CDR2: LGHDT, YNNKEL (reference sequence). This CDR3 comprises 12 residues. Trimming removed 3 bases at V and 4 bases at J, with 7 bases between. The CDR3 nucleotides read TGTGCCAGCAGCCACAACTCTTACGAGCAGTACTTC. It is translated as CASSHNSYEQYF.

The gene calls are TRBV4-1 and TRBJ2-7, with D possibly matching TRBD1 (6 bases). The length of the CDR3 is 15 residues. The germline V and J ends were trimmed by 0 bases and 6 bases, with 15 bases remaining between them. Looked up from germline, CDR1 is MGHRA and CDR2 is YSYEKL. The CDR3 nucleotides are TGCGCCAGCAGCCAAGAGGGTCAGGGGCTGTTCGAGCAGTACTTC. Its protein product is CASSQEGQGLFEQYF.

The V gene is TRBV11-2, the J gene TRBJ2-1; D may be TRBD1 (6 bases). The CDR3 runs to 14 residues. Germline V lookup: CDR1 SGHAT, CDR2 FQNNGV. The V and J ends lost 2 bases and 8 bases respectively, with 13 bases between them. CDR3 sequence reads: CASSLSRGWDEQFF. The CDR3 coding sequence is TGTGCCAGCAGCTTATCAAGGGGGTGGGATGAGCAGTTCTTC.

The rearrangement links TRBV12-3 or TRBV12-4 to TRBJ1-6; D perhaps matches TRBD1 (5 bases). V lost 3 bases, J lost 16 bases, and 10 bases lay in between. The CDR3 contains 11 residues. The DNA of the CDR3 is TGTGCCAGCAGTTTGGAGACAGATCTCCACTTT. It yields the protein CASSLETDLHF.

The V call is TRBV3-1 (or the pseudogene TRBV3-2), the J call TRBJ2-5; 10 positions agree with TRBD2. The CDR3 sequence is 17 residues long. Germline trimming cut 7 bases from V and 1 base from J; bases unmatched to any gene: 12. Germline CDR1 is LGHDT and CDR2 is YNNKEL (reference sequence). The CDR3 region is CASTPGQREGSQETQYF. In DNA form, the CDR3 reads TGTGCCAGCACCCCAGGGCAGCGGGAGGGCTCCCAAGAGACCCAGTACTTC.

The chain couples TRBV5-1 to TRBJ1-6; D not resolved. CDR1 and CDR2 from the germline V gene are SGHRS and YFSETQ. V was clipped by 2 bases and J by 0 bases, with 6 bases between them. The CDR3 is 15 residues long. CDR3 sequence reads: CASSFGSSYNSPLHF. The CDR3 region has the DNA TGCGCCAGCAGCTTCGGGAGCTCCTATAATTCACCCCTCCACTTT.

The gene calls are TRBV7-9 and TRBJ2-2; possibly TRBD2 for D (6 bases). V gave up 4 bases and J gave up 4 bases, with 10 bases separating them. Germline-derived CDR1 and CDR2 are SEHNR and FQNEAQ (reference sequence). This CDR3 region has 14 residues. CDR3 loop: CASSWGGSTGELFF. CDR3 DNA sequence: TGTGCCAGCAGCTGGGGAGGTAGCACCGGGGAGCTGTTTTTT.

Only one count was recorded for this clone. The V call is TRBV11-3, the J call TRBJ2-1; 9 bases line up with TRBD2. The CDR3 sequence is 15 residues long. Germline-derived CDR1 and CDR2 are SGHNT and YENEEA. V lost 1 base and J lost 9; bases outside the gene matches: 7. CDR3 residues: CASSLGGLAGPEQFF. CDR3 sequence (DNA): TGTGCCAGCAGCTTAGGGGGACTAGCAGGTCCTGAGCAGTTCTTC.

This clone came up once. The rearrangement uses TRBV6-6 and TRBJ2-5; TRBD2 might be the D (6 bases). Germline V gene sequence: CDR1 MNHNY, CDR2 SVGAGI (reference sequence). The V and J ends lost 0 bases and 6 bases respectively, with 11 bases between them. CDR3 size: 14 residues. CDR3 sequence (DNA): TGTGCCAGCAGTTACTCGGGACGGGAGCAGACCCAGTACTTC. Translating it yields CASSYSGREQTQYF.

The gene calls are TRBV11-2 and TRBJ2-7, with 7 bases fitting TRBD1. V lost 5 bases to trimming and J lost 0 bases; unmatched junction nucleotides: 7. The CDR3 has 15 amino acids. Germline CDR1 and CDR2: SGHAT and FQNNGV. The CDR3 region has the DNA TGTGCCAGCAGCCATACAGGGACAGCCTCCTACGAGCAGTACTTC. This gives the protein CASSHTGTASYEQYF.

This rearrangement joins TRBV10-3 to TRBJ2-1; 11 bases are shared with TRBD2. Germline lookup yields CDR1 ENHRY and CDR2 SYGVKD. The CDR3 consists of 17 residues. The junction had 16 bases not matched to a gene; V was cut back by 6 bases and J by 9 bases. CDR3: CAISPAGGSGRAFEQFF. Here the CDR3 DNA reads TGTGCCATCAGCCCCGCCGGGGGTAGCGGGAGGGCCTTTGAGCAGTTCTTC.

The chain is built from TRBV5-1 and TRBJ2-3; D may be TRBD2 (5 bases). This CDR3 comprises 15 residues. The V end lost 0 bases, the J end lost 0 bases, and 8 bases lay between the germline ends. Germline V lookup: CDR1 SGHRS, CDR2 YFSETQ. CDR3 DNA sequence: TGCGCCAGCAGCTTGGTTTCTAGCAGCACAGATACGCAGTATTTT. This translates into CASSLVSSSTDTQYF.

The chain uses TRBV9 and TRBJ1-1; D is perhaps TRBD1 (6 bases). The CDR3 is 13 residues long. Germline V lookup: CDR1 SGDLS, CDR2 YYNGEE. V shed 3 bases and J shed 5 bases, with 11 bases lying between them. As DNA, the CDR3 is TGTGCCAGCAGCGCGGATACAGGGACTGAAGCTTTCTTT. Encoded protein: CASSADTGTEAFF.

Only one count was recorded for this clone. The chain is built from TRBV2 and TRBJ2-7, with D possibly matching TRBD2 (5 bases). CDR1 SNHLY and CDR2 FYNNEI come from the germline V gene. V was pared by 8 bases and J by 3 bases, with 17 bases between. The CDR3 is 14 residues long. The CDR3 here is CASRGPRGNYEQYF. In DNA form, the CDR3 reads TGTGCCAGCCGTGGACCCCGAGGGAACTACGAGCAGTACTTC.

V is TRBV11-3 and J is TRBJ2-1, with 13 nucleotides matching TRBD2. The junction had 4 bases not matched to a gene; V was cut back by 0 bases and J by 8 bases. CDR1 and CDR2 from the germline V gene are SGHNT and YENEEA. The CDR3 loop spans 16 amino acids. CDR3 sequence: CASSLEGTSGTHEQFF. For the CDR3, the DNA is TGTGCCAGCAGCTTAGAAGGGACTAGCGGGACCCATGAGCAGTTCTTC.